The 29 T cell receptor beta chains reported below all come from one sample, sequenced in a study of blood T cells in healthy people across ages. Together with a sample-barcoded 5' primer, a J-beta primer mix was included in a second PCR lasting about 6 to 12 cycles. TCRdb used MiXCR to reprocess the 5' RACE reads, holding one entry per CDR3 protein. The sample holds some 920,000 distinct CDR3 sequences, roughly 50% seen once. The sequenced sample was blood. The receptors come from a woman aged 55-75 years in good health.

The V gene is TRBV27, the J gene TRBJ2-1, with 7 positions matching TRBD2. Germline CDR1 reads MNHEY; CDR2 reads SMNVEV (reference sequence). This CDR3 contains 15 residues. J gave up 4 bases and V 6 bases, and 9 bases lay outside the gene matches. The CDR3 sequence: CASRAGLEKYNEQFF. The CDR3 DNA is TGTGCCAGCAGAGCCGGACTAGAGAAGTACAATGAGCAGTTCTTC.

There are a few counts of this clonotype. The chain links TRBV5-5 to TRBJ2-4, with a possible D match to TRBD2 (5 bases). Germline-derived CDR1 and CDR2 are SGHKS and YYEKEE (reference sequence). This CDR3 spans 14 amino acids. Between the trimmed V and J ends, which lost 2 bases and 13 bases, there was a span of 19 bases. The CDR3 nucleotides are TGTGCCAGCAGCTTAGCCCCAATAGTGGGAGAGCAGTACTTC. Its protein product is CASSLAPIVGEQYF.

This sequence joins TRBV5-1 and TRBJ2-1; no firm D call. The CDR3 contains 12 residues. Trimming pared 1 base from V and 7 bases from J, leaving 6 bases between. CDR1 is SGHRS and CDR2 is YFSETQ in the germline V gene. As DNA, the CDR3 is TGCGCCAGCAGCTTGATCGAAAATGAGCAGTTCTTC. It is translated as CASSLIENEQFF.

The J gene is TRBJ2-3, the V gene TRBV20-1, with D possibly being TRBD2 (6 bases). This CDR3 has 13 amino acids. CDR1 and CDR2 from the germline V gene are DFQATT and SNEGSKA (reference sequence). V shed 8 bases and J shed 2 bases, with 14 bases lying between them. The CDR3: CSTSASVTDTQYF. CDR3 coding DNA: TGCAGTACCAGTGCTAGCGTCACAGATACGCAGTATTTT.

Worth noting for this clonotype: Since a much larger clone is just one base distant, this may be a read error. This rearrangement joins TRBV5-1 to TRBJ2-7; possible D gene TRBD1, 5 bases. CDR3 length: 13 residues. From germline, CDR1 is SGHRS and CDR2 YFSETQ. V lost 3 bases and J 6 bases, leaving 13 bases between the germline ends. This CDR3 is CASSWSGIGEQYF. The CDR3 DNA reads as TGCGCCAGCAGCTGGTCAGGGATCGGCGAGCAGTACTTC. Full variable domain (outside the CDR3, taken from reference TRBV5-1 and TRBJ2-7): KAGVTQTPRYLIKTRGQQVTLSCSPISGHRSVSWYQQTPGQGLQFLFEYFSETQRNKGNFPGRFSGRQFSNSRSEMNVSTLELGDSALYLCASSWSGIGEQYFGPGTRLTVT.

The chain links TRBV4-1 to TRBJ1-4; tentative D call: TRBD1 (5 bases). Germline V gene lookup returns CDR1 MGHRA and CDR2 YSYEKL. Deletions cut 0 bases from V and 4 bases from J, with 15 bases between. The CDR3 has 17 residues. In nucleotides, the CDR3 is TGCGCCAGCAGCCAAGAACACTCGAGGGGACGTAATGAAAAACTGTTTTTT. Protein: CASSQEHSRGRNEKLFF.

J is TRBJ1-2 and V is TRBV6-5, with a tentative D call TRBD1 (5 bases). The V end was cut by 11 bases, the J end by 7 bases, with 17 bases between. CDR3 size: 12 residues. Germline V lookup: CDR1 MNHEY, CDR2 SVGAGI. The DNA for the CDR3 is TGTGCCGCCCTCGCCAGGGAGGGTGGCTACACCTTC. Encoded protein: CAALAREGGYTF.

The chain uses TRBV7-9 and TRBJ2-1; the match to TRBD2 covers 8 bases. CDR1 is SEHNR and CDR2 is FQNEAQ in the germline V gene (reference sequence). The length of the CDR3 is 19 residues. J gave up 8 bases and V 3 bases, and 21 bases lay outside the gene matches. In DNA, the CDR3 is TGTGCCAGCAGCTTTCCCCACACAGGAGCGGGAGTTGGTTGGGATGAGCAGTTCTTC. Its translation: CASSFPHTGAGVGWDEQFF.

The chain couples TRBV7-2 to TRBJ1-2, with D perhaps TRBD1 (5 bases). The CDR3 totals 14 residues. V was trimmed by 3 bases and J by 2 bases, leaving 10 bases between them. Per germline, CDR1 SGHTA and CDR2 FQGNSA. Here the CDR3 DNA reads TGTGCCAGCAGCTTTGCAGGGTCCAACTATGGCTACACCTTC. Residues: CASSFAGSNYGYTF.

This clonotype was seen only a few times. V is TRBV12-3 or TRBV12-4 and J is TRBJ2-5; TRBD2 matches at 8 bases. The CDR3 runs to 14 residues. V was pared by 6 bases and J by 4 bases, with 7 bases of the junction left unmatched. The CDR3 protein is CASRTSGRGETQYF. DNA of the CDR3: TGTGCCAGCAGAACAAGCGGGAGAGGAGAGACCCAGTACTTC.

This chain connects TRBV5-1 to TRBJ2-1; 7 nucleotides match TRBD1. Germline-derived CDR1 and CDR2 are SGHRS and YFSETQ. The junction had 10 bases not matched to a gene; V was cut back by 7 bases and J by 3 bases. The CDR3 loop spans 15 amino acids. The CDR3 DNA reads as TGCGCCAGCTCCTTTACAGGGGCCCTCTACAATGAGCAGTTCTTC. It specifies CASSFTGALYNEQFF.

J is TRBJ2-4 and V is TRBV7-9; D unclear. The better agreement between TRBJ2-7 and the DNA end casts doubt on the J call. From germline, CDR1 is SEHNR and CDR2 FQNEAQ (reference sequence). The CDR3 runs to 14 residues. The CDR3 DNA reads TGTGCCAGCAGCTTAGTAACATCAACCTACGAGCAGTACTTC. This codes for CASSLVTSTYEQYF.

J is TRBJ2-1 and V is TRBV18; TRBD1 might be the D (5 bases). Per germline, CDR1 KGHSH and CDR2 LQKENI. V was clipped by 7 bases and J by 6 bases, with 16 bases between them. The CDR3 runs 14 residues. CDR3 sequence: CASFQGTVGNEQFF. In nucleotides, the CDR3 is TGTGCCAGCTTCCAGGGCACGGTGGGCAATGAGCAGTTCTTC. Complete variable domain (other parts from reference TRBV18 and TRBJ2-1): NAGVMQNPRHLVRRRGQEARLRCSPMKGHSHVYWYRQLPEEGLKFMVYLQKENIIDESGMPKERFSAEFPKEGPSILRIQQVVRGDSAAYFCASFQGTVGNEQFFGPGTRLTVL.

This clonotype was observed at least ten times. V and J are TRBV20-1 and TRBJ1-5; TRBD1 aligns across 9 bases. With V trimmed by 3 bases and J by 6 bases, 0 bases remained unmatched. Germline CDR1 and CDR2: DFQATT and SNEGSKA (reference sequence). The CDR3 spans 12 residues. CDR3 in amino acids: CSARGQGQPQHF. The CDR3 DNA reads TGCAGTGCTAGGGGACAGGGTCAGCCCCAGCATTTT.

The chain uses TRBV9 and TRBJ2-1; weak D call: TRBD2 (6 bases). Germline loops: CDR1 SGDLS, CDR2 YYNGEE. Trimming stripped 0 bases from V and 5 bases from J, with 12 bases between. The CDR3 extends over 15 amino acids. CDR3 protein: CASSVATGTHNEQFF. The DNA of the CDR3 is TGTGCCAGCAGCGTAGCTACGGGGACTCACAATGAGCAGTTCTTC.

The genes are TRBV10-3 and TRBJ2-5, with D uncertain. CDR3 length: 12 residues. Trimming took off 3 bases at V and 5 bases at J, with 7 bases between the two ends. Germline V CDR1 and CDR2: ENHRY, SYGVKD. CDR3 in amino acids: CAISDRMETQYF. The CDR3 DNA reads as TGTGCCATCAGTGATCGGATGGAGACCCAGTACTTC.

The chain carries TRBV29-1 and TRBJ1-1; possibly TRBD1 for D (5 bases). Germline-derived CDR1 and CDR2 are SQVTM and ANQGSEA. This CDR3 contains 13 residues. Trimming removed 4 bases from V and 4 bases from J, with 13 bases in between. For the CDR3, the DNA is TGCAGCGTTGTCAGGGACGGGGGCACTGAAGCTTTCTTT. Protein product: CSVVRDGGTEAFF.

Regarding this clonotype: Compared with germline, one end of the junction differs, possibly owing to a read error. The chain joins TRBV2 to TRBJ1-6; 8 nucleotides line up with TRBD1. This CDR3 has 13 residues. The germline gives CDR1 SNHLY, CDR2 FYNNEI. The CDR3 sequence: CASTGQDNAPLHF. In DNA, the CDR3 is TGTGCCAGTACGGGACAGGATAATGCACCCCTCCACTTT.

The V gene is TRBV2, the J gene TRBJ2-2; TRBD1 matches at 9 bases. This CDR3 spans 13 amino acids. CDR1 and CDR2 from the germline V gene are SNHLY and FYNNEI. CDR3 region: CATTGGSTGELFF. CDR3 sequence (DNA): TGTGCTACCACAGGGGGCAGCACCGGGGAGCTGTTTTTT. Filled out from reference TRBV2 and TRBJ2-2, the complete variable domain reads EPEVTQTPSHQVTQMGQEVILRCVPISNHLYFYWYRQILGQKVEFLVSFYNNEISEKSEIFDDQFSVERPDGSNFTLKIRSTKLEDSAMYFCATTGGSTGELFFGEGSRLTVL.

This chain connects TRBV9 to TRBJ2-4; D ambiguous. The germline V gene has CDR1 SGDLS and CDR2 YYNGEE. Trimming shortened V by 0 bases and J by 0 bases, and 7 bases separated the two germline ends. The CDR3 runs 15 residues. The CDR3 is CASSVGGIAKNIQYF. The DNA of the CDR3 is TGTGCCAGCAGCGTAGGGGGAATAGCCAAAAACATTCAGTACTTC.

V usage is TRBV4-1 and J usage is TRBJ2-7, with TRBD1 matching 8 bases. CDR1 and CDR2 (germline): MGHRA, YSYEKL. V lost 1 base, J lost 4 bases, and 9 bases stayed unmatched. CDR3 size: 16 residues. This CDR3 is CASSQGGTGTSYEQYF. DNA for the CDR3: TGCGCCAGCAGCCAAGGCGGGACAGGAACATCTTACGAGCAGTACTTC.

The chain combines TRBV6-2 or TRBV6-3 with TRBJ2-7, with D perhaps matching TRBD1 (5 bases). The CDR3 is 17 amino acids. The ends were cut back, 2 bases at V and 2 bases at J, with 19 bases in the middle. In germline, CDR1 is MNHEY, CDR2 SVGEGT. The CDR3 region is CASSYDFQGYPPYEQYF. CDR3 coding DNA: TGTGCCAGCAGTTACGACTTTCAGGGTTACCCGCCCTACGAGCAGTACTTC.

This clonotype was seen a handful of times. This sequence joins TRBV20-1 and TRBJ2-7; D not certain. Germline CDR1 is DFQATT and CDR2 is SNEGSKA (reference sequence). The CDR3 length is 11 residues. CDR3 protein: CRSLRPYEQYF. The DNA of the CDR3 is TGCAGGTCTTTAAGACCCTACGAGCAGTACTTC.

This sequence joins TRBV9 and TRBJ1-2; D may be TRBD1 (5 bases). Trimming removed 3 bases at V and 8 bases at J, with 17 bases between. The CDR3 is made up of 14 amino acids. Germline CDR1 SGDLS, CDR2 YYNGEE. The CDR3 DNA follows: TGTGCCAGCAGCGCGCCGGGACCCAAGGAGGGCTACACCTTC. As protein: CASSAPGPKEGYTF. Full variable domain (missing parts from reference TRBV9 and TRBJ1-2): DSGVTQTPKHLITATGQRVTLRCSPRSGDLSVYWYQQSLDQGLQFLIQYYNGEERAKGNILERFSAQQFPDLHSELNLSSLELGDSALYFCASSAPGPKEGYTFGSGTRLTVV.

This clonotype came up once. One end of the junction does not line up with germline, which may come from a read error. The chain joins TRBV27 to TRBJ2-3; 12 bases map to TRBD2. Germline CDR1 MNHEY, CDR2 SMNVEV (reference sequence). This CDR3 is built from 17 residues. CDR3 sequence (DNA): TGTGCCAGCAGCTTATGGGCGACTAGCGGGAGTCTGGATACGCAGTATTTT. Translating gives CASSLWATSGSLDTQYF.

This clonotype came up a few times. The chain uses TRBV12-3 or TRBV12-4 and TRBJ2-7, with TRBD1 identical over 8 bases. This CDR3 is 16 amino acids long. Trimming cost V 6 bases and J 0 bases; bases outside gene matches: 10. In nucleotides, the CDR3 is TGTGCCAGCAGACGCGCAGGGGGCATCGGCTCCTACGAGCAGTACTTC. Translation: CASRRAGGIGSYEQYF.

This chain joins TRBV11-2 and TRBJ2-7; 9 bases match TRBD2. The V gene's germline CDR1 is SGHAT and CDR2 FQNNGV. Losses at the gene ends were 3 bases for V and 2 bases for J; bases not matched to a gene: 8. CDR3 length: 16 residues. The CDR3 DNA follows: TGTGCCAGCAGCTTGGATAGCGGGAGTCTTCCCTACGAGCAGTACTTC. Translating gives CASSLDSGSLPYEQYF.

This clonotype was observed at least ten times. The chain joins TRBV25-1 to TRBJ2-7; 7 nucleotides match TRBD1. The CDR3 loop spans 15 amino acids. In germline, CDR1 is MGHDK, CDR2 SYGVNS. V shed 6 bases and J 0 bases; nucleotides not matched to a gene: 8. The CDR3, as DNA: TGTGCCAGCAGCCCGAGTAACAGGGGCTCCTACGAGCAGTACTTC. Translation: CASSPSNRGSYEQYF.

Details on this clonotype: The junction shows a germline mismatch at one end, possibly a read error. CDR3 amino acids: CASSRRDPAEAQYF. In nucleotides, the CDR3 is TGCGCCAGCAGCCGCCGGGACCCGGCAGAGGCCCAGTACTTC. This chain links TRBV5-1 with TRBJ2-5; D is possibly TRBD1 or TRBD2 (5 bases each). Germline V gives CDR1 SGHRS, CDR2 YFSETQ. The CDR3 extends over 14 amino acids.